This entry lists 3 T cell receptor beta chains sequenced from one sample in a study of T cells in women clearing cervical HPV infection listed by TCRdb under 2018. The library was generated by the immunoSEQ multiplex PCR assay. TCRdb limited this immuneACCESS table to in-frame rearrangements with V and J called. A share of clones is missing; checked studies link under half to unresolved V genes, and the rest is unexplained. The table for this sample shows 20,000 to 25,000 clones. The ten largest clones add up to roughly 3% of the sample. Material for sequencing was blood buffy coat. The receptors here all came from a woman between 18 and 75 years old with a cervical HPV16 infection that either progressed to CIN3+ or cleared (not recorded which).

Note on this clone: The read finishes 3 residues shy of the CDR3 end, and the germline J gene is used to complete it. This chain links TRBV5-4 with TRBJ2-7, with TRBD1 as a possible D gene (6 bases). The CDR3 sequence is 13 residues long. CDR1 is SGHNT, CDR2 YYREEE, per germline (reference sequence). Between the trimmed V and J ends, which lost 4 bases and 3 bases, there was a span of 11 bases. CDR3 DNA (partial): TGTGCCAGCAGCCCGACAGGCTACTACGAG. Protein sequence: CASSPTGYYE. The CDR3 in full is CASSPTGYYEQYF.

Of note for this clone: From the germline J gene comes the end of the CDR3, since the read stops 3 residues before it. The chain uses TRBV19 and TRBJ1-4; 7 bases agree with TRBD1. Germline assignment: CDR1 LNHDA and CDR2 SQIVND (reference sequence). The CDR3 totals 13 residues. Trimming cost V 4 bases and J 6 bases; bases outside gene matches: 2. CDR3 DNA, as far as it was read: TGTGCCAGTAGTACTGACAGGGATGAAAAA. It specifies CASSTDRDEK. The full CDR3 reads CASSTDRDEKLFF.

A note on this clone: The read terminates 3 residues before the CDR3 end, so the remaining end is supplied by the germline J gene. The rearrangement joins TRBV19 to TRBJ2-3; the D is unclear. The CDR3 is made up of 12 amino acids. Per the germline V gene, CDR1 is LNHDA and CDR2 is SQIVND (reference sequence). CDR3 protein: CASSIDPLPQYF. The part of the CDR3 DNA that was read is TGTGCCAGTAGTATAGATCCCCTACCG.